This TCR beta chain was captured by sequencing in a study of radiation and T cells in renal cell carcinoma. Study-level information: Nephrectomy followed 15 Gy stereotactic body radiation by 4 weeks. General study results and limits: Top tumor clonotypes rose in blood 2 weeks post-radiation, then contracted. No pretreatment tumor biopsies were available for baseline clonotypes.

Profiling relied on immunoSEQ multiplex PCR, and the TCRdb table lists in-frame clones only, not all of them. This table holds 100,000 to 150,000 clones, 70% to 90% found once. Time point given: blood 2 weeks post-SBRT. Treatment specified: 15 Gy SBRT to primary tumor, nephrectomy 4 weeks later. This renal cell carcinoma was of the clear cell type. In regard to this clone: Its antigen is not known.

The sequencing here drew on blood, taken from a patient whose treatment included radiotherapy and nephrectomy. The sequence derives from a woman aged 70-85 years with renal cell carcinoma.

The DNA for the CDR3 is TGTGCCAGCAGCTTTGGACTAGGAGAGACCCAGTACTTC. Its translation is CASSFGLGETQYF. The chain carries TRBV5-4 and TRBJ2-5, with 7 bases that match TRBD2. J lost 4 bases, V lost 2 bases, and 2 bases had no gene match. The germline V gene encodes CDR1 SGHNT and CDR2 YYREEE (reference sequence). The CDR3 covers 13 residues.